Following are 30 T cell receptor beta chains from one sample sequenced in a study of identical twins. TCRdb ran MiXCR on the 5' RACE reads and lists one entry per CDR3 protein. The data show 200,000 or so distinct CDR3 sequences, about 7.5% seen once. In addition, the sample was reused for a study of yellow fever vaccine responses in identical twins.

The sequenced sample consisted of memory (CD45RO+) T cells sorted from blood. These receptors were taken from a young woman in good health.

The chain joins TRBV14 to TRBJ2-1; perhaps TRBD2 as D (5 bases). The germline gives CDR1 SGHDN, CDR2 FVKESK. CDR3 length equals 17 residues. V lost 1 base, J lost 0 bases, and 13 bases lay in between. The CDR3 nucleotides read TGTGCCAGCAGCCAAGGGCTGGAGGACCTCTCCTACAATGAGCAGTTCTTC. Translated: CASSQGLEDLSYNEQFF.

This clonotype has a handful of counts. V gene TRBV9 combines with J gene TRBJ1-5, with 12 bases fitting TRBD1. V was clipped by 2 bases and J by 2 bases; unmatched bases: 2. The CDR3 has 16 residues. CDR1 SGDLS and CDR2 YYNGEE come from the germline V gene. As DNA, the CDR3 is TGTGCCAGCAGCGTTGGGACAGGGGGCGGCAATCAGCCCCAGCATTTT. It translates to CASSVGTGGGNQPQHF.

This clonotype was seen only a few times. The chain recombines TRBV6-2 or TRBV6-3 with TRBJ2-7; D is possibly TRBD1 (5 bases). CDR3 length: 15 amino acids. V was cut by 7 bases and J by 3 bases, with 19 bases left in between. Germline V gives CDR1 MNHEY, CDR2 SVGEGT. This CDR3 is CASNPSTGRVYEQYF. For the CDR3, the DNA is TGTGCCAGCAACCCTTCTACAGGTAGAGTCTACGAGCAGTACTTC.

This chain links TRBV7-2 with TRBJ2-6; D might be TRBD1 or TRBD2, each matching 6 bases. CDR3 length: 16 residues. Germline V gene sequence: CDR1 SGHTA, CDR2 FQGNSA. Trimming pared 1 base from V and 5 bases from J, leaving 12 bases between. The CDR3 protein is CASSLEGGLRANVLTF. The DNA for the CDR3 is TGTGCCAGCAGCTTAGAGGGGGGATTGAGGGCCAACGTCCTGACTTTC.

This clonotype was counted between two and nine times. The genes are TRBV2 and TRBJ1-2; a weak D match, TRBD1 (5 bases). Per the germline V gene, CDR1 is SNHLY and CDR2 is FYNNEI. The CDR3 extends over 15 amino acids. Trimming stripped 6 bases from V and 2 bases from J, with 16 bases between. CDR3 coding DNA: TGTGCCAGCAGCCACGACAGCCACGGGAACTATGGCTACACCTTC. This sequence encodes CASSHDSHGNYGYTF.

This clonotype was recorded many times. The rearrangement links TRBV5-1 to TRBJ2-1; tentatively, D is TRBD1 or TRBD2 (5 bases each). The germline V and J ends were trimmed by 3 bases and 5 bases, with 15 bases remaining between them. The CDR3 loop spans 15 amino acids. CDR1 and CDR2 (germline): SGHRS, YFSETQ. The CDR3: CASSSLGALNNEQFF. CDR3 nucleotides: TGCGCCAGCAGCTCCCTCGGGGCTCTAAACAATGAGCAGTTCTTC.

This chain connects TRBV27 to TRBJ1-6, with D perhaps matching TRBD1 (6 bases). V was trimmed by 4 bases and J by 8 bases, leaving 9 bases between them. The CDR3 has 13 amino acids. CDR1 and CDR2 from the germline V gene are MNHEY and SMNVEV (reference sequence). In DNA, the CDR3 is TGTGCCAGCAGTTACAGGGTTGATTCACCCCTCCACTTT. This gives the protein CASSYRVDSPLHF.

This clonotype occurred many times. This chain connects TRBV28 to TRBJ1-2, with 7 bases lining up with TRBD1. Germline V gene lookup returns CDR1 MDHEN and CDR2 SYDVKM. Losses at the gene ends were 6 bases for V and 3 bases for J; bases not matched to a gene: 7. This CDR3 is built from 14 residues. CDR3 sequence (DNA): TGTGCCAGCAGGTCGACAGGGTACGACTATGGCTACACCTTC. This translates into CASRSTGYDYGYTF.

The chain recombines TRBV29-1 with TRBJ2-3; possibly TRBD2 for D (6 bases). There are 14 residues in the CDR3. V was clipped by 3 bases and J by 0 bases, with 10 bases between them. The germline V gene has CDR1 SQVTM and CDR2 ANQGSEA. DNA for the CDR3: TGCAGCGTTGATACGGGGGAAAGCACAGATACGCAGTATTTT. Residues: CSVDTGESTDTQYF.

This clonotype has a count of ten or more. V usage is TRBV4-3 and J usage is TRBJ2-4, with 7 bases that match TRBD1. The germline gives CDR1 LGHNA, CDR2 YSLEER. This CDR3 is built from 15 residues. Trimming at V came to 1 base and at J to 8 bases, leaving 8 bases not matched to a gene. Written as DNA, the CDR3 is TGCGCCAGCAGCCAAGCCCGAGGGGGCGCAGACATTCAGTACTTC. This gives the protein CASSQARGGADIQYF.

The rearrangement uses TRBV5-1 and TRBJ2-1; TRBD2 aligns across 14 bases. CDR1 SGHRS and CDR2 YFSETQ come from the germline V gene. The CDR3 sequence is 15 residues long. With 4 bases clipped from V and 8 bases from J, the junction kept 5 bases outside the gene matches. The CDR3 DNA follows: TGCGCCAGCAGCCGACTAGCGGGGGGGTCGTATGAGCAGTTCTTC. Amino acid sequence: CASSRLAGGSYEQFF. Full variable domain (outside the CDR3, taken from reference TRBV5-1 and TRBJ2-1): KAGVTQTPRYLIKTRGQQVTLSCSPISGHRSVSWYQQTPGQGLQFLFEYFSETQRNKGNFPGRFSGRQFSNSRSEMNVSTLELGDSALYLCASSRLAGGSYEQFFGPGTRLTVL.

This clonotype was detected ten times or more. This chain connects TRBV12-3 or TRBV12-4 to TRBJ2-1; D gene ambiguous. V dropped 4 bases and J dropped 6 bases, with 13 bases sitting between them. The CDR3 has 14 amino acids. This CDR3 is CASSSYRLSNEQFF. CDR3 bases: TGTGCCAGCAGTTCGTACCGCCTAAGCAATGAGCAGTTCTTC.

The table lists this clonotype with many counts. The chain is built from TRBV10-3 and TRBJ2-7; 11 positions agree with TRBD2. The CDR3 extends over 14 amino acids. J gave up 5 bases and V 9 bases, and 9 bases lay outside the gene matches. Germline CDR1 ENHRY, CDR2 SYGVKD. Written as DNA, the CDR3 is TGTGCCATACTAGCGGGAGATGGGAAAAACGAGCAGTACTTC. Residues: CAILAGDGKNEQYF.

The gene calls are TRBV27 and TRBJ2-1; tentatively, D is TRBD1 or TRBD2 (5 bases each). Between the trimmed V and J ends, which lost 0 bases and 9 bases, there was a span of 21 bases. The CDR3 consists of 17 residues. Germline assignment: CDR1 MNHEY and CDR2 SMNVEV (reference sequence). CDR3 coding DNA: TGTGCCAGCAGTTTATCGGCAGGGAGAAGCTACAATGCTGAGCAGTTCTTC. Its protein is CASSLSAGRSYNAEQFF.

The rearrangement joins TRBV2 to TRBJ2-4; 7 nucleotides align to TRBD2. From germline, CDR1 is SNHLY and CDR2 FYNNEI. The CDR3 loop spans 14 amino acids. V shed 6 bases and J 5 bases; nucleotides not matched to a gene: 7. DNA of the CDR3: TGTGCCAGCAGCAATGCCCGGGGGGAAAACATTCAGTACTTC. As protein: CASSNARGENIQYF.

This chain joins TRBV28 and TRBJ2-4, with D unclear. This CDR3 spans 14 amino acids. The V and J ends lost 3 bases and 7 bases respectively, with 13 bases between them. CDR1 is MDHEN, CDR2 SYDVKM, per germline. This CDR3 is CASSFGGPRNIQYF. CDR3 sequence (DNA): TGTGCCAGCAGTTTTGGCGGACCCAGGAACATTCAGTACTTC.

In its sample, this clonotype was seen many times. The genes are TRBV5-1 and TRBJ2-2; D unresolved. The V end lost 0 bases, the J end lost 5 bases, and 8 bases lay between the germline ends. The CDR3 is 14 amino acids. The germline V gene encodes CDR1 SGHRS and CDR2 YFSETQ. In nucleotides, the CDR3 is TGCGCCAGCAGCTTGGGTGCGGAGACCGGGGAGCTGTTTTTT. It is translated as CASSLGAETGELFF.

The chain has TRBV20-1 and TRBJ2-7; D is perhaps TRBD2 (5 bases). This CDR3 comprises 12 residues. CDR1 and CDR2 from the germline V gene are DFQATT and SNEGSKA (reference sequence). Trimming removed 0 bases at V and 3 bases at J, with 6 bases between. CDR3 coding DNA: TGCAGTGCTAGAGATCGGGACTACGAGCAGTACTTC. The encoded protein is CSARDRDYEQYF.

This sequence joins TRBV18 and TRBJ2-7; 9 nucleotides align to TRBD1. Germline loops: CDR1 KGHSH, CDR2 LQKENI. The junction had 10 bases not matched to a gene; V was cut back by 3 bases and J by 7 bases. The CDR3 is made up of 15 amino acids. The CDR3 protein is CASSPPRTGAGEQYF. The CDR3 nucleotides read TGTGCCAGCTCACCGCCTAGGACAGGGGCGGGGGAGCAGTACTTC.

This clonotype was seen more than once but under ten times. The genes are TRBV10-3 and TRBJ1-2; 8 nucleotides align to TRBD1. Germline CDR1 ENHRY, CDR2 SYGVKD. The CDR3 is 14 residues long. Unmatched junction bases numbered 8, after V lost 7 bases and J lost 4 bases. The CDR3 region has the DNA TGTGCCATCACCACGACAGGGGAAGGCTATGGCTACACCTTC. Translated, it gives CAITTTGEGYGYTF.

In its sample, this clonotype was seen many times. The chain links TRBV3-1 to TRBJ1-1; no reliable D call. Trimming pared 5 bases from V and 2 bases from J, leaving 6 bases between. CDR3 size: 12 residues. Germline V gives CDR1 LGHDT, CDR2 YNNKEL (reference sequence). The CDR3 spells CASSSYNTEAFF. CDR3 DNA sequence: TGTGCCAGCAGCAGTTACAACACTGAAGCTTTCTTT.

This clonotype was recorded at least ten times. The V and J genes are TRBV5-1 and TRBJ2-7; weak D call: TRBD2 (5 bases). Per germline, CDR1 SGHRS and CDR2 YFSETQ. The CDR3 extends over 17 amino acids. Trimming cost V 0 bases and J 6 bases, with 22 bases left between them. The CDR3 is CASSLEGEHKRRPEQYF. The CDR3 region has the DNA TGCGCCAGCAGCTTGGAAGGAGAACATAAACGGAGGCCCGAGCAGTACTTC. Full variable domain (outside the CDR3, taken from reference TRBV5-1 and TRBJ2-7): KAGVTQTPRYLIKTRGQQVTLSCSPISGHRSVSWYQQTPGQGLQFLFEYFSETQRNKGNFPGRFSGRQFSNSRSEMNVSTLELGDSALYLCASSLEGEHKRRPEQYFGPGTRLTVT.

J is TRBJ2-7 and V is TRBV6-2 or TRBV6-3, with 7 positions matching TRBD2. This CDR3 is 12 amino acids long. Germline V gene data show CDR1 as MNHEY and CDR2 as SVGEGT. V trimming: 8 bases; J trimming: 8 bases; junction bases outside the gene matches: 9. CDR3 in DNA: TGTGCCAGCTCGACGAACGGGAGGAAGCAGTACTTC. It yields the protein CASSTNGRKQYF.

At least ten counts were recorded for this clonotype. The J gene is TRBJ2-5, the V gene TRBV7-9, with a possible D match to TRBD2 (7 bases). This CDR3 spans 15 amino acids. Germline CDR1 SEHNR, CDR2 FQNEAQ (reference sequence). V was pared by 7 bases and J by 3 bases, with 18 bases between. CDR3 DNA sequence: TGTGCCAGCAACCGCGACGGGGGGCGAGAAGAGACCCAGTACTTC. This translates into CASNRDGGREETQYF.

This clonotype occurred many times. V usage is TRBV5-6 and J usage is TRBJ2-5; either TRBD1 or TRBD2 may fit D (7 bases each). This CDR3 region has 17 residues. Per the germline V gene, CDR1 is SGHDT and CDR2 is YYEEEE. The V end lost 2 bases, the J end lost 5 bases, and 22 bases lay between the germline ends. CDR3 amino acids: CASSFQFGGTAGETQYF. In DNA, the CDR3 is TGTGCCAGCAGCTTTCAGTTTGGCGGGACAGCGGGGGAGACCCAGTACTTC.

In this sample, this clonotype turned up many times. The CDR3 reads CASTSRLETQYF. As DNA, the CDR3 is TGTGCCAGCACCTCGAGGCTAGAGACCCAGTACTTC. The chain has TRBV7-9 and TRBJ2-5, with D hard to call. Per germline, CDR1 SEHNR and CDR2 FQNEAQ (reference sequence). This CDR3 comprises 12 residues. Trimming took 7 bases from V and 4 from J, leaving 10 bases between them.

In this sample, this clonotype turned up many times. The V gene is TRBV29-1, the J gene TRBJ2-7; no definite D call. The CDR3 runs to 11 residues. Germline V lookup: CDR1 SQVTM, CDR2 ANQGSEA. V lost 1 base and J lost 5, with 6 bases in between. The CDR3 loop reads CSVEARDEQYF. The DNA for the CDR3 is TGCAGCGTTGAAGCACGGGACGAGCAGTACTTC.

The chain combines TRBV5-1 with TRBJ1-1; D is undetermined. The CDR3 runs to 15 residues. Deletions cut 0 bases from V and 1 base from J, with 10 bases between. Germline CDR1 reads SGHRS; CDR2 reads YFSETQ. Here the CDR3 reads CASSLDIRRNTEAFF. The CDR3 region has the DNA TGCGCCAGCAGCTTGGATATAAGGCGGAACACTGAAGCTTTCTTT.

A few counts support this clonotype. The chain combines TRBV15 with TRBJ2-7; 9 nucleotides align to TRBD1. The V gene end was trimmed by 3 bases and the J gene end by 1 base; junction bases not matched to a gene: 4. CDR3 length: 15 residues. Per germline, CDR1 LNHNV and CDR2 YYDKDF (reference sequence). The CDR3 DNA follows: TGTGCCACCAGCAGGACCGGGACAGGGTCCTACGAGCAGTACTTC. It is translated as CATSRTGTGSYEQYF.

The chain employs TRBV7-2 and TRBJ1-3; no clear D. CDR3 size: 14 residues. V was trimmed by 2 bases and J by 0 bases, leaving 5 bases between them. CDR1 is SGHTA and CDR2 is FQGNSA in the germline V gene. CDR3 DNA sequence: TGTGCCAGCAGCTTATACATCTCTGGAAACACCATATATTTT. Its translation: CASSLYISGNTIYF.